These 28 T cell receptor beta chains share one sample of origin, sequenced in a study of CXCR3-negative and CXCR3-positive naive CD8 T cells. The TRB cDNA libraries were prepared by 5' RACE with UMI labels. Following a re-call of the 5' RACE reads, TCRdb has one entry per CDR3 protein and lacks DNA. There are tens of thousands of distinct CDR3 sequences in the sample, with 0.95% to 1.4% held by the top ten. The source material was naive CXCR3- CD8+ T cells from blood. Subset: CD45RO-CCR7+CD27+CD95- naive CD8+ T cells lacking CXCR3 (TNR3-). These receptor sequences come from a human donor in good health. Some clones in this sample may be carry-over from other donors' samples.

The rearrangement uses TRBV29-1 and TRBJ2-7; lacking DNA, the TRBD1 call made by TCRdb goes unchecked. This CDR3 spans 16 amino acids. Germline V gene sequence: CDR1 SQVTM, CDR2 ANQGSEA. The CDR3 region is CSVEAVWDTYSYEQYF.

V and J are TRBV28 and TRBJ1-3. The CDR3 consists of 18 residues. Germline CDR1 MDHEN, CDR2 SYDVKM. The CDR3: CASSLFRVRDSAGNTIYF.

The V call is TRBV6-1, the J call TRBJ2-5; without DNA, the TCRdb call of TRBD1 cannot be checked. Germline V gene data show CDR1 as MNHNS and CDR2 as SASEGT. The CDR3 loop spans 15 amino acids. CDR3 in amino acids: CASSDSPGFQETQYF.

J is TRBJ1-5 and V is TRBV6-5; TCRdb lists TRBD1, though no DNA is available to test this call. The CDR3 runs to 17 residues. Germline-derived CDR1 and CDR2 are MNHEY and SVGAGI. The CDR3 reads CASSPGQGRYSNQPQHF.

The rearrangement uses TRBV7-9 and TRBJ2-1; as DNA is missing, the TRBD1 call by TCRdb cannot be tested. CDR3 length equals 16 residues. Germline V gene sequence: CDR1 SEHNR, CDR2 FQNEAQ (reference sequence). CDR3: CASSSRTGAPYNEQFF. The whole variable domain, remainder taken from reference TRBV7-9 and TRBJ2-1, is DTGVSQNPRHKITKRGQNVTFRCDPISEHNRLYWYRQTLGQGPEFLTYFQNEAQLEKSRLLSDRFSAERPKGSFSTLEIQRTEQGDSAMYLCASSSRTGAPYNEQFFGPGTRLTVL.

CDR3 protein: CASSPIETGKETQYF. The chain carries TRBV7-8 and TRBJ2-5; TCRdb calls TRBD1, which cannot be checked without DNA. Germline V lookup: CDR1 SGHVS, CDR2 FQNEAQ. This CDR3 has 15 amino acids.

CDR3 in amino acids: CSVEQTNTGELFF. This sequence joins TRBV29-1 and TRBJ2-2. The CDR3 is 13 residues long. Per germline, CDR1 SQVTM and CDR2 ANQGSEA.

This chain connects TRBV7-9 to TRBJ2-7. Germline lookup yields CDR1 SEHNR and CDR2 FQNEAQ (reference sequence). This CDR3 has 14 residues. The CDR3 region is CASSSPMRSYEQYF.

This chain connects TRBV7-3 to TRBJ2-3. This CDR3 is built from 15 residues. CDR1 is SGHTA and CDR2 is FQGTGA in the germline V gene. The CDR3 loop is CASSLKIGRTDTQYF.

The chain combines TRBV29-1 with TRBJ2-3; TCRdb lists TRBD1, though no DNA is available to test this call. CDR1 and CDR2 from the germline V gene are SQVTM and ANQGSEA. This CDR3 comprises 15 residues. The CDR3 sequence: CIPIWGAWSTDTQYF.

The rearrangement links TRBV9 to TRBJ2-6; with no DNA, the TCRdb D assignment of TRBD1 cannot be verified. The germline V gene encodes CDR1 SGDLS and CDR2 YYNGEE. The CDR3 consists of 17 residues. The CDR3 reads CASSVDRLNSGANVLTF.

This chain uses TRBV11-2 with TRBJ2-3; TCRdb indicates TRBD2, and absent DNA this call remains unverified. The CDR3 totals 17 residues. Germline CDR1 is SGHAT and CDR2 is FQNNGV. The chain's CDR3 is CASSPGTSGPLTDTQYF. Combining the CDR3 with reference TRBV11-2 and TRBJ2-3 gives the whole variable domain EAGVAQSPRYKIIEKRQSVAFWCNPISGHATLYWYQQILGQGPKLLIQFQNNGVVDDSQLPKDRFSAERLKGVDSTLKIQPAKLEDSAVYLCASSPGTSGPLTDTQYFGPGTRLTVL.

The genes are TRBV29-1 and TRBJ2-5; checking the TCRdb D call of TRBD1 is not possible without DNA. Germline values: CDR1 SQVTM, CDR2 ANQGSEA. The CDR3 runs to 13 residues. The CDR3 loop reads CSVEWGAQETQYF.

The chain employs TRBV20-1 and TRBJ1-2; TCRdb proposes TRBD1, but this gene call is untestable without DNA. The CDR3 runs to 16 residues. Germline V gene data show CDR1 as DFQATT and CDR2 as SNEGSKA (reference sequence). The CDR3 loop is CSAKPDRDIHLYGYTF.

The V gene is TRBV15, the J gene TRBJ1-1. The CDR3 runs 14 residues. Germline loops: CDR1 LNHNV, CDR2 YYDKDF (reference sequence). The CDR3 sequence: CATSRDRRSTEAFF.

The J gene is TRBJ2-3, the V gene TRBV29-1; TCRdb's D call, TRBD1, is unchecked because there is no DNA. This CDR3 spans 16 amino acids. Germline CDR1 and CDR2: SQVTM and ANQGSEA. This CDR3 is CSVDSAGGQSTDTQYF.

The chain couples TRBV27 to TRBJ1-1. Germline V gene lookup returns CDR1 MNHEY and CDR2 SMNVEV (reference sequence). The CDR3 is 16 residues long. CDR3 sequence: CASSTPSGGDGTEAFF.

This chain links TRBV20-1 with TRBJ2-1; the D call of TRBD2 rests on TCRdb alone, since no DNA is present to check it. Per the germline V gene, CDR1 is DFQATT and CDR2 is SNEGSKA (reference sequence). The CDR3 is 15 amino acids. CDR3 sequence reads: CSARGLAGATNEQFF.

The CDR3 sequence is CASSFTLAWQTQYF. The chain is built from TRBV5-5 and TRBJ2-5; TCRdb's D gene call, TRBD2, goes unchecked for lack of DNA. Germline loops: CDR1 SGHKS, CDR2 YYEKEE (reference sequence). The CDR3 is made up of 14 amino acids. Full variable domain (outside the CDR3, taken from reference TRBV5-5 and TRBJ2-5): DAGVTQSPTHLIKTRGQQVTLRCSPISGHKSVSWYQQVLGQGPQFIFQYYEKEERGRGNFPDRFSARQFPNYSSELNVNALLLGDSALYLCASSFTLAWQTQYFGPGTRLLVL.

The chain combines TRBV4-1 with TRBJ2-4; lacking DNA, the TRBD1 call made by TCRdb goes unchecked. Germline lookup yields CDR1 MGHRA and CDR2 YSYEKL. The CDR3 loop spans 15 amino acids. The CDR3 region is CASSAKDRDRDIQYF.

The chain uses TRBV12-5 and TRBJ2-7; lacking DNA, the TRBD1 call made by TCRdb goes unchecked. This CDR3 has 13 residues. Germline CDR1 is LGHNT and CDR2 is FRNRAP. CDR3 in amino acids: CASGLPTGDEQYF. Full variable domain (missing parts from reference TRBV12-5 and TRBJ2-7): DARVTQTPRHKVTEMGQEVTMRCQPILGHNTVFWYRQTMMQGLELLAYFRNRAPLDDSGMPKDRFSAEMPDATLATLKIQPSEPRDSAVYFCASGLPTGDEQYFGPGTRLTVT.

The genes are TRBV9 and TRBJ1-5. The length of the CDR3 is 14 residues. Germline V gene data show CDR1 as SGDLS and CDR2 as YYNGEE. Here the CDR3 reads CASSGGAGNQPQHF.

The genes are TRBV27 and TRBJ2-5; TCRdb selects TRBD1, and the lack of DNA leaves this call unchecked. Germline values: CDR1 MNHEY, CDR2 SMNVEV (reference sequence). CDR3 size: 13 residues. The CDR3 loop reads CASGDLRGETQYF.

This chain uses TRBV4-2 with TRBJ1-6; the TCRdb D gene call, TRBD1, has no DNA to confirm it. The CDR3 length is 13 residues. Germline V gives CDR1 LGHNA, CDR2 YNFKEQ. The CDR3 region is CASSLEVRGPLHF.

The rearrangement uses TRBV29-1 and TRBJ2-5; TCRdb designates TRBD2, a call that cannot be tested without DNA. CDR1 SQVTM and CDR2 ANQGSEA come from the germline V gene. The CDR3 is 12 residues long. The CDR3 here is CSALRGEETQYF.

V is TRBV4-3 and J is TRBJ2-7; the D gene TCRdb calls, TRBD1, cannot be checked with no DNA. Germline-derived CDR1 and CDR2 are LGHNA and YSLEER. The length of the CDR3 is 14 residues. The CDR3: CASSKTGDGYEQYF.

The chain joins TRBV6-2 or TRBV6-3 to TRBJ2-1; TCRdb gives TRBD1 as the D gene, but with no DNA this cannot be confirmed. The CDR3 is 14 amino acids. Germline CDR1 and CDR2: MNHEY and SVGEGT. The CDR3 region is CASSYMGVTNEQFF.

This rearrangement joins TRBV7-9 to TRBJ1-2; TCRdb calls TRBD1, which cannot be checked without DNA. Germline CDR1 reads SEHNR; CDR2 reads FQNEAQ (reference sequence). The CDR3 is made up of 19 amino acids. CDR3 residues: CASSSAAGETGGRNYGYTF.